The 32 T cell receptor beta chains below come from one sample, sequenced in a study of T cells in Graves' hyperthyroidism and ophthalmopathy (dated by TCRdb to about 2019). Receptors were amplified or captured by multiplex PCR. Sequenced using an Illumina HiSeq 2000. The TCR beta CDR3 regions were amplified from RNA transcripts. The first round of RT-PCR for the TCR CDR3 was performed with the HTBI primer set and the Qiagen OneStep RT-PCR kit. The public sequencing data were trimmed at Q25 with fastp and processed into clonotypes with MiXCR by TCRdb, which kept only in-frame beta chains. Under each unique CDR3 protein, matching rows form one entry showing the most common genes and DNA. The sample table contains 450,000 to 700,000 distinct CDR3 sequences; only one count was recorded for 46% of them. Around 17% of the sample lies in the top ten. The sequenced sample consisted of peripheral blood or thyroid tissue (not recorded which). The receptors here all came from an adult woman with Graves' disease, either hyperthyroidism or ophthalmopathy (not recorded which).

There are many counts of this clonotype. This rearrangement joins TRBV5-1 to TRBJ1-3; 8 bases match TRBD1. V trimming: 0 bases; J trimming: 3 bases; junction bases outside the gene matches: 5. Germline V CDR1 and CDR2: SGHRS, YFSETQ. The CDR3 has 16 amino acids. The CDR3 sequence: CASSLGQGTDGNTIYF. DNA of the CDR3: TGCGCCAGCAGCTTGGGACAGGGGACCGATGGAAACACCATATATTTT.

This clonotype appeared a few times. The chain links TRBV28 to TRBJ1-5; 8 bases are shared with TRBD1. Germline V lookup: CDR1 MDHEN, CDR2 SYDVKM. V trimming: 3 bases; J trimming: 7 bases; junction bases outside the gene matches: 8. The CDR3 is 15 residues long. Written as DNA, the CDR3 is TGTGCCAGCAGTTTCTACGGACAGGGACAACAGCCCCAGCATTTT. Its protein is CASSFYGQGQQPQHF.

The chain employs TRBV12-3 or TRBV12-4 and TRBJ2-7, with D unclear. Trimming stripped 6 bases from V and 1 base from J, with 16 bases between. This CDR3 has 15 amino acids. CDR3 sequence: CASSSSEILSYEQYF. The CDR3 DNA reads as TGTGCCAGCAGCTCATCGGAGATCCTATCCTACGAGCAGTACTTC.

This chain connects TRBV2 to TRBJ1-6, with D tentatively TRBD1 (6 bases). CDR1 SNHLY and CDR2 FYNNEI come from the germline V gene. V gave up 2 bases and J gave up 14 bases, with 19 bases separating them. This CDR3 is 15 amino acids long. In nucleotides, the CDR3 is TGTGCCAGCAGTGAATCGGCCTTAAGGGGGGCGACCCTCCACTTT. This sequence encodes CASSESALRGATLHF.

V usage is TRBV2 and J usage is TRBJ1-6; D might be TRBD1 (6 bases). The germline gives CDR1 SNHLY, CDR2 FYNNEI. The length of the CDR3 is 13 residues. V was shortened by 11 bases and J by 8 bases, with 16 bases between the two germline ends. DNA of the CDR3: TGTGCCGCGAGACAGGAGCAGGATTCACCCCTCCACTTT. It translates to CAARQEQDSPLHF.

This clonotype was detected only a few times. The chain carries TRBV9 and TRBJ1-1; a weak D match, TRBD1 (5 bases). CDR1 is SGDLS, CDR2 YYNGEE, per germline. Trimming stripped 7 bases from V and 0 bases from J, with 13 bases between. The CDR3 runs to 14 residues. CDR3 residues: CASDGGEVNTEAFF. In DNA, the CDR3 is TGTGCCAGCGACGGAGGGGAAGTGAACACTGAAGCTTTCTTT.

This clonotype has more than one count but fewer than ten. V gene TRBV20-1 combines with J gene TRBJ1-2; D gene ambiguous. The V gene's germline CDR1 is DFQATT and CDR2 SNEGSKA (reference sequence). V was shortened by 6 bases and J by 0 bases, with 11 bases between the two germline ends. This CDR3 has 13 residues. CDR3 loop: CSAWHSSNYGYTF. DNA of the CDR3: TGCAGTGCCTGGCACAGTTCTAACTATGGCTACACCTTC.

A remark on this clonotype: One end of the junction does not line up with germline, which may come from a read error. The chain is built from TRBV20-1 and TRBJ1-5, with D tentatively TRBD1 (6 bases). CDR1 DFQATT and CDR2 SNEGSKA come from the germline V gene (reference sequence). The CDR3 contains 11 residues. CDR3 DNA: TGCAGTGCTAGGGCAGGGGTGTTCGAGGGTTTT. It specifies CSARAGVFEGF.

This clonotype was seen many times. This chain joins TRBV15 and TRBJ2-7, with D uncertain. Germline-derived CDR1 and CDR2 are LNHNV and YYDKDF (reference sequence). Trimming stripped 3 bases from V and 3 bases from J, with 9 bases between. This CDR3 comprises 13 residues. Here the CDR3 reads CATSSKVYYEQYF. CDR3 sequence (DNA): TGTGCCACCAGCAGCAAGGTTTACTACGAGCAGTACTTC.

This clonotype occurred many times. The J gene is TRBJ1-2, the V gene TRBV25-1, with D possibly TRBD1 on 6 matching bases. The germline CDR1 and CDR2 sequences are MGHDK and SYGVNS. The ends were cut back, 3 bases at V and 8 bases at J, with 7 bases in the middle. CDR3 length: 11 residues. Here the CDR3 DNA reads TGTGCCAGCAGTGACAGGGGCGGCTACACCTTC. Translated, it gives CASSDRGGYTF.

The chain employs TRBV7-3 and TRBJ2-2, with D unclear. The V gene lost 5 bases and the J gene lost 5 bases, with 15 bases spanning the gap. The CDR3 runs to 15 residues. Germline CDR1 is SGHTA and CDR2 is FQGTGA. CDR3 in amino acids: CASSPGPEPTGELFF. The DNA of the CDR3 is TGTGCCAGCAGCCCAGGTCCCGAGCCAACCGGGGAGCTGTTTTTT. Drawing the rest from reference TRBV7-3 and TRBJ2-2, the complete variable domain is GAGVSQTPSNKVTEKGKYVELRCDPISGHTALYWYRQSLGQGPEFLIYFQGTGAADDSGLPNDRFFAVRPEGSVSTLKIQRTERGDSAVYLCASSPGPEPTGELFFGEGSRLTVL.

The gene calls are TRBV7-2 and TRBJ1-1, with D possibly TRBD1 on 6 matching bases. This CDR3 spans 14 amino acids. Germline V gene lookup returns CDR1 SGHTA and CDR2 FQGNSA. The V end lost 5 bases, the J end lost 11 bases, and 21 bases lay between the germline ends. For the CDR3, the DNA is TGTGCCAGCAGCCAGGCGGGGGCGACCCCTCGGGCTTTCTTT. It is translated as CASSQAGATPRAFF.

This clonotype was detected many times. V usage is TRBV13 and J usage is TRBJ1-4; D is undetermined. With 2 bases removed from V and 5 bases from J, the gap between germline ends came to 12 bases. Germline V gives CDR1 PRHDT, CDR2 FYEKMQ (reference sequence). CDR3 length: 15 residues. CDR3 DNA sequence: TGTGCCAGCAGCTTATGGCTTGGGAAGAATGAAAAACTGTTTTTT. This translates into CASSLWLGKNEKLFF.

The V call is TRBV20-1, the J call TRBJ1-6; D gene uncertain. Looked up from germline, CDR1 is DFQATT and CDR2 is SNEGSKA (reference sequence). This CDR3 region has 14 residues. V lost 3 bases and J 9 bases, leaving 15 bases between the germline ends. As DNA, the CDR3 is TGCAGTGCTAGCACCGACGGTGAAGCTTCACCCCTCCACTTT. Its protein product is CSASTDGEASPLHF.

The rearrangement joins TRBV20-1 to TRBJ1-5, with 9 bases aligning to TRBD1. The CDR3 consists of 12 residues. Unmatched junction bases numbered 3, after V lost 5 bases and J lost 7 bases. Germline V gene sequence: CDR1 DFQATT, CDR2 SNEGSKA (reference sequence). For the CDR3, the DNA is TGCAGTGCTCGGACAGGGGTCCAGCCCCAGCATTTT. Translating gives CSARTGVQPQHF.

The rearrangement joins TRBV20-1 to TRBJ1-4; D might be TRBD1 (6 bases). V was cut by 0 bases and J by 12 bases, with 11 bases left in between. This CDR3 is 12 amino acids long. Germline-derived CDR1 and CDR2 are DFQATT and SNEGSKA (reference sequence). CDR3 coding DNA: TGCAGTGCTAGAGATGGGGGGCGACAACTGTTTTTT. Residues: CSARDGGRQLFF.

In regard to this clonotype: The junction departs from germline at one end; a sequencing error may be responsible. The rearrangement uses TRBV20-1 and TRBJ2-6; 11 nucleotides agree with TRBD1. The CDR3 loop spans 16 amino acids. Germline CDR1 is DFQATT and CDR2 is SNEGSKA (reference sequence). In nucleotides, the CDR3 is TGCAGTGCTAGAGATAACACTGGGACAGGGGGCAACGTCCTGACTTTC. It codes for CSARDNTGTGGNVLTF.

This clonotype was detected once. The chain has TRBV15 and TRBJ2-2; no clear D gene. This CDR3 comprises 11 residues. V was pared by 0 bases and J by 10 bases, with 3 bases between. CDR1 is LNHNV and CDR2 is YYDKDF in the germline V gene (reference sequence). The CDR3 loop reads CATSRDEELFF. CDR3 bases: TGTGCCACCAGCAGAGATGAGGAGCTGTTTTTT.

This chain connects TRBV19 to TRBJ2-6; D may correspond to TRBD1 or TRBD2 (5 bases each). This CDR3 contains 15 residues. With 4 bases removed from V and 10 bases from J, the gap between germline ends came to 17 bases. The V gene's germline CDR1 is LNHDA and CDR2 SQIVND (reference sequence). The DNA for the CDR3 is TGTGCCAGTAGTAGGGGGACGGTGGCTGCTAACGTCCTGACTTTC. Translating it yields CASSRGTVAANVLTF.

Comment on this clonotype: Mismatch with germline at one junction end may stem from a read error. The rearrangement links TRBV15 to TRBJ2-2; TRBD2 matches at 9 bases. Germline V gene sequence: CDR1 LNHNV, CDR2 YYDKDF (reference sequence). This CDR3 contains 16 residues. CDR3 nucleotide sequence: TGTGCCACCGGCACAACGGGCGGGAGGGCCACCGGGGGGCTGTTTTTT. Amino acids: CATGTTGGRATGGLFF.

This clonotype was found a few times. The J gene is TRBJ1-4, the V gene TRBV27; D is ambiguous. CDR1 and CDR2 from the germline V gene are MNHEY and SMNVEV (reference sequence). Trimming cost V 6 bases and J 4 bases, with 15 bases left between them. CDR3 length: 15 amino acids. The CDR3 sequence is CASRLTTAFNEKLFF. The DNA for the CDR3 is TGTGCCAGCAGACTTACGACGGCGTTTAATGAAAAACTGTTTTTT.

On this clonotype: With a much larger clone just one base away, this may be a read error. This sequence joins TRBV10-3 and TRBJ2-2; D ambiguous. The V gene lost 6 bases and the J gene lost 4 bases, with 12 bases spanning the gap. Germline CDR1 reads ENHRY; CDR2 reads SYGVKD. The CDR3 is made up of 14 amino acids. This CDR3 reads CAIRFRPLTGELFF. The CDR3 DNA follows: TGTGCCATCAGATTCAGACCCCTCACCGGGGAGCTGTTTTTT.

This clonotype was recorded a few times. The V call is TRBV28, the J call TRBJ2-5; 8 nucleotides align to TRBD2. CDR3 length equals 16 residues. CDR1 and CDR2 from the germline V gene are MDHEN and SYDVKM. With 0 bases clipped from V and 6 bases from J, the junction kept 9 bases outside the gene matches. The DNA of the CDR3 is TGTGCCAGCAGTTTATGGTCAGCGGGAGCCCTGCAGACCCAGTACTTC. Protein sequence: CASSLWSAGALQTQYF.

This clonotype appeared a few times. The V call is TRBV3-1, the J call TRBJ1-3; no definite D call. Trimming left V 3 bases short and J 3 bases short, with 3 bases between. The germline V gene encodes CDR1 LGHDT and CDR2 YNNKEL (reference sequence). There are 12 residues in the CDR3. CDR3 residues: CASSHGGNTIYF. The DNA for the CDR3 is TGTGCCAGCAGCCATGGTGGAAACACCATATATTTT.

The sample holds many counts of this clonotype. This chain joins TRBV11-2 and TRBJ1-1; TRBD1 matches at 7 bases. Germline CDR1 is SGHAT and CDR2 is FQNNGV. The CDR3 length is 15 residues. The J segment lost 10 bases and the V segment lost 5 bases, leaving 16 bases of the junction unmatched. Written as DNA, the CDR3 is TGTGCCAGCAGCGCTTCCGGGACAGAGAACCTTGGAGCTTTCTTT. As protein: CASSASGTENLGAFF.

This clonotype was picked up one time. The CDR3 reads CSATPGQTNYGYTF. CDR3 nucleotides: TGCAGTGCAACCCCGGGACAAACTAACTATGGCTACACCTTC. The gene calls are TRBV20-1 and TRBJ1-2; tentatively, D is TRBD1 (6 bases). Germline loops: CDR1 DFQATT, CDR2 SNEGSKA (reference sequence). Trimming cost V 6 bases and J 0 bases, with 14 bases left between them. CDR3 length equals 14 residues.

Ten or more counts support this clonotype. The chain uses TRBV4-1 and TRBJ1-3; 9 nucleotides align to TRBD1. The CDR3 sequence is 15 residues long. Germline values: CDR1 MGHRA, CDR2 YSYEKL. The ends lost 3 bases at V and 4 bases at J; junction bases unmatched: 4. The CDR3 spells CASSHHDRGGNTIYF. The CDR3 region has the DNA TGCGCCAGCAGCCATCACGACAGGGGGGGAAACACCATATATTTT.

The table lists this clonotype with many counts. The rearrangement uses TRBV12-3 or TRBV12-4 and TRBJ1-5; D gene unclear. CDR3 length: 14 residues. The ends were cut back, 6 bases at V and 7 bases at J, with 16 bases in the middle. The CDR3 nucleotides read TGTGCCAGCAGCCCCGGCAGCGGGCGACAGCCCCAGCATTTT. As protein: CASSPGSGRQPQHF.

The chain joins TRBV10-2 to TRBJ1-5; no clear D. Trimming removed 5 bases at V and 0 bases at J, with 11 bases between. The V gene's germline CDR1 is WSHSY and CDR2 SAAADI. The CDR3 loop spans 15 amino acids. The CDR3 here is CASSYSKLSNQPQHF. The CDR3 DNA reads TGCGCCAGCAGTTACTCGAAGCTTAGCAATCAGCCCCAGCATTTT.

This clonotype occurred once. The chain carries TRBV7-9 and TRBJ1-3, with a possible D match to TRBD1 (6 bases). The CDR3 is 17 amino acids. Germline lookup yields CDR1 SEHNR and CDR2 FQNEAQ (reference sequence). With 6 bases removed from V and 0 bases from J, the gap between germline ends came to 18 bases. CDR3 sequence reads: CASSLLGGPSSGNTIYF. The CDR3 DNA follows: TGTGCCAGCAGTCTCTTAGGGGGGCCGAGCTCTGGAAACACCATATATTTT.

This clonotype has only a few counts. The DNA of the CDR3 is TGTGCCAGCAGCCCCGCAGGCCAGGGGGGCTACACCTTC. Translation gives CASSPAGQGGYTF. The chain is built from TRBV7-9 and TRBJ1-2, with D possibly TRBD1 on 6 matching bases. Germline values: CDR1 SEHNR, CDR2 FQNEAQ (reference sequence). V dropped 5 bases and J dropped 8 bases, with 15 bases sitting between them. The CDR3 is 13 amino acids.

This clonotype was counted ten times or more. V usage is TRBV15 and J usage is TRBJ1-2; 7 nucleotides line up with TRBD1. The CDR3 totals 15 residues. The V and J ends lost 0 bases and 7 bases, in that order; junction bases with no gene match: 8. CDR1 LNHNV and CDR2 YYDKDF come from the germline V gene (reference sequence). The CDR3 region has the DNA TGTGCCACCAGCAGAGATTTTGAGGGGGCTTCTGGCTACACCTTC. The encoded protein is CATSRDFEGASGYTF.